The 29 T cell receptor beta chains presented below share a single source sample, sequenced in a study of shared clonotypes between healthy human individuals. The method was immunoSEQ multiplex PCR; TCRdb's version includes in-frame clones alone and lacks a portion of them. The table records fewer than 500,000 clones, over 60% of them present only once. Sequencing was carried out using PBMCs. Receptors originate from a woman aged 35 to 49 in good health. Some clones in this sample may be carry-over from other donors' samples.

This chain uses TRBV28 with TRBJ1-4, with a weak D call TRBD1 (5 bases). The CDR3 is 14 residues long. V shed 4 bases and J shed 7 bases, with 13 bases lying between them. CDR1 and CDR2 (germline): MDHEN, SYDVKM. The CDR3 is CASSSGAGPEKLFF. The DNA for the CDR3 is TGTGCCAGCAGTTCCGGGGCCGGCCCTGAAAAACTGTTTTTT.

CDR3 sequence: CATYRPSTTNYGYTF. The CDR3 DNA is TGCGCCACCTACAGACCGAGCACGACTAACTATGGCTACACCTTC. The V call is TRBV10-2, the J call TRBJ1-2, with unresolved D. The CDR3 sequence is 15 residues long. Per the germline V gene, CDR1 is WSHSY and CDR2 is SAAADI. V gave up 10 bases and J gave up 0 bases, with 18 bases separating them.

The chain couples TRBV21-1 to TRBJ2-1; TRBD2 is the table's D call, not checked against the DNA. TRBV21-1 constitutes a pseudogene. The CDR3 length is 15 residues. The CDR3 sequence is CASSKALLAVNEQFF. The CDR3 DNA follows: TGTGCCAGCAGCAAAGCGCTTCTAGCCGTCAATGAGCAGTTCTTC.

This chain links TRBV28 with TRBJ1-1; the D is unclear. This CDR3 has 13 amino acids. Germline loops: CDR1 MDHEN, CDR2 SYDVKM. V lost 5 bases to trimming and J lost 0 bases, with 7 bases between them. The CDR3 here is CASSLTVNTEAFF. In nucleotides, the CDR3 is TGTGCCAGCAGTCTGACCGTGAACACTGAAGCTTTCTTT.

This clone was observed at least ten times. The V call is TRBV28, the J call TRBJ1-1; D ambiguous. V lost 7 bases to trimming and J lost 5 bases, with 11 bases between them. The CDR3 extends over 12 amino acids. Germline-derived CDR1 and CDR2 are MDHEN and SYDVKM. This chain's CDR3 is CASKSWVTEAFF. CDR3 nucleotides: TGTGCCAGCAAGTCGTGGGTGACTGAAGCTTTCTTT.

The V call is TRBV27, the J call TRBJ2-3; D ambiguous. Trimming removed 3 bases from V and 2 bases from J, with 9 bases in between. The CDR3 sequence is 14 residues long. In germline, CDR1 is MNHEY, CDR2 SMNVEV (reference sequence). CDR3 region: CASSLWYNTDTQYF. CDR3 DNA sequence: TGTGCCAGCAGTTTGTGGTACAACACAGATACGCAGTATTTT.

V gene TRBV28 combines with J gene TRBJ2-1, with TRBD1 as a possible D gene (5 bases). Germline CDR1 is MDHEN and CDR2 is SYDVKM. V was pared by 6 bases and J by 9 bases, with 12 bases between. The CDR3 is 12 residues long. The CDR3 spells CASSSPQGEQFF. Here the CDR3 DNA reads TGTGCCAGCAGCTCACCCCAGGGTGAGCAGTTCTTC.

This clone has a single count. The genes are TRBV6-5 and TRBJ2-7; TRBD2 matches at 10 bases. The germline V gene has CDR1 MNHEY and CDR2 SVGAGI. The junction had 8 bases not matched to a gene; V was cut back by 6 bases and J by 3 bases. This CDR3 has 15 amino acids. The CDR3 bases are TGTGCCAGCAGGATACGGTCTAGCGGGAGCTACGAGCAGTACTTC. It yields the protein CASRIRSSGSYEQYF.

This clone showed up just a few times. This chain links TRBV25-1 with TRBJ1-5; 7 bases are a match to TRBD1. CDR1 MGHDK and CDR2 SYGVNS come from the germline V gene. This CDR3 contains 12 residues. The junction had 4 bases not matched to a gene; V was cut back by 7 bases and J by 7 bases. CDR3 bases: TGTGCCAGCACCACAGGGGAGCAGCCCCAGCATTTT. Translated, it gives CASTTGEQPQHF.

This clone has more than one count but fewer than ten. The V and J genes are TRBV30 and TRBJ2-3; 13 positions agree with TRBD2. The V and J ends lost 5 bases and 0 bases, in that order; junction bases with no gene match: 8. Germline values: CDR1 GTSNPN, CDR2 SVGIG (reference sequence). This CDR3 comprises 17 residues. CDR3 nucleotide sequence: TGTGCCTGGTCCCGGACTAGCGGGAGCCTAAGCACAGATACGCAGTATTTT. The encoded protein is CAWSRTSGSLSTDTQYF.

On this clone itself: Other DNA sequences of this sample code for an identical CDR3. This chain links TRBV28 with TRBJ1-2; 7 bases map to TRBD1. CDR3 length: 13 amino acids. Germline CDR1 and CDR2: MDHEN and SYDVKM. The J segment lost 8 bases and the V segment lost 8 bases, leaving 11 bases of the junction unmatched. The CDR3: CASLTGDSYGYTF. CDR3 sequence (DNA): TGTGCCAGCCTAACTGGGGACAGCTACGGCTACACCTTC.

The genes are TRBV6-5 and TRBJ2-1, with 8 bases matching TRBD2. This CDR3 spans 16 amino acids. V dropped 0 bases and J dropped 12; count of bases not matched to a gene: 13. Germline V gene sequence: CDR1 MNHEY, CDR2 SVGAGI. The DNA for the CDR3 is TGTGCCAGCAGTTACTCGAGGGGACTAGAAGGGGGTGTGCAGTTCTTC. Protein product: CASSYSRGLEGGVQFF.

The chain joins TRBV7-2 to TRBJ2-5, with D maybe TRBD1 (5 bases). V lost 3 bases to trimming and J lost 3 bases, with 8 bases between them. This CDR3 has 13 residues. Germline V lookup: CDR1 SGHTA, CDR2 FQGNSA. In DNA, the CDR3 is TGTGCCAGCAGCTTCGCCAGGGAAGAGACCCAGTACTTC. Translated: CASSFAREETQYF.

This clone turned up a few times. The chain uses TRBV7-9 and TRBJ2-5; D might be TRBD1 (5 bases). Trimming took off 8 bases at V and 5 bases at J, with 15 bases between the two ends. Germline V gives CDR1 SEHNR, CDR2 FQNEAQ (reference sequence). The CDR3 loop spans 13 amino acids. CDR3 sequence (DNA): TGTGCCAGCGACGGACAACGTGGGGAGACCCAGTACTTC. As protein: CASDGQRGETQYF. The whole variable domain, remainder taken from reference TRBV7-9 and TRBJ2-5, is DTGVSQNPRHKITKRGQNVTFRCDPISEHNRLYWYRQTLGQGPEFLTYFQNEAQLEKSRLLSDRFSAERPKGSFSTLEIQRTEQGDSAMYLCASDGQRGETQYFGPGTRLLVL.

This clone has just one count. The rearrangement joins TRBV28 to TRBJ2-3, with 14 nucleotides matching TRBD2. The germline gives CDR1 MDHEN, CDR2 SYDVKM. The CDR3 spans 14 residues. The CDR3 sequence: CAAGLAGVTDTQYF. The DNA of the CDR3 is TGTGCAGCGGGACTAGCGGGAGTCACAGATACGCAGTATTTT.

This clone has ten or more counts. Other nucleotide sequences in the sample specify the same CDR3. CDR3 region: CASRRGRDREEAFF. The CDR3 nucleotides are TGTGCCAGTAGACGGGGGCGGGACAGGGAAGAAGCTTTCTTT. The chain has TRBV19 and TRBJ1-1; 9 bases map to TRBD1. Trimming at V came to 6 bases and at J to 8 bases, leaving 10 bases not matched to a gene. This CDR3 has 14 residues. Germline V gene sequence: CDR1 LNHDA, CDR2 SQIVND (reference sequence).

The chain has TRBV2 and TRBJ1-5; 9 bases line up with TRBD1. The germline V gene has CDR1 SNHLY and CDR2 FYNNEI. There are 13 residues in the CDR3. V lost 6 bases and J lost 7; bases outside the gene matches: 4. DNA of the CDR3: TGTGCCAGCAGCGGGACAGGGCAACAGCCCCAGCATTTT. Translated, it gives CASSGTGQQPQHF.

This clone was observed at least ten times. This same CDR3 is encoded by further DNA sequences in the sample. The chain recombines TRBV7-2 with TRBJ2-1, with TRBD2 as a possible D gene (5 bases). V was cut by 5 bases and J by 10 bases, with 12 bases left in between. Germline CDR1 and CDR2: SGHTA and FQGNSA. The CDR3 is 12 amino acids. This CDR3 reads CASSPTPGEQFF. The CDR3, as DNA: TGTGCCAGCAGCCCCACCCCGGGGGAGCAGTTCTTC. Using reference TRBV7-2 and TRBJ2-1 for the parts outside the CDR3, the full variable domain is GAGVSQSPSNKVTEKGKDVELRCDPISGHTALYWYRQSLGQGLEFLIYFQGNSAPDKSGLPSDRFSAERTGGSVSTLTIQRTQQEDSAVYLCASSPTPGEQFFGPGTRLTVL.

The chain has TRBV7-6 and TRBJ2-7, with 12 bases identical to TRBD2. The trim removed 5 bases at V and 6 bases at J, leaving 5 bases unmatched. This CDR3 is 14 amino acids long. Looked up from germline, CDR1 is SGHVS and CDR2 is FNYEAQ. The CDR3: CASSHASGRGEQYF. The CDR3 nucleotides are TGTGCCAGCAGCCACGCTAGCGGGAGGGGCGAGCAGTACTTC.

The chain combines TRBV19 with TRBJ2-1, with D unresolved. This CDR3 contains 16 residues. From germline, CDR1 is LNHDA and CDR2 SQIVND (reference sequence). The germline V and J ends were trimmed by 4 bases and 0 bases, with 13 bases remaining between them. The CDR3 protein is CASSKRSDPSYNEQFF. CDR3 bases: TGTGCCAGTAGTAAACGGTCGGACCCCTCCTACAATGAGCAGTTCTTC.

The gene calls are TRBV7-9 and TRBJ1-1, with TRBD1 matching 9 bases. V shed 5 bases, J shed 2 bases, and the junction held 3 bases outside the gene matches. Germline V CDR1 and CDR2: SEHNR, FQNEAQ (reference sequence). The CDR3 spans 14 residues. CDR3 sequence: CASSVGQGNTEAFF. The CDR3 nucleotides are TGTGCCAGCAGCGTGGGACAGGGAAACACTGAAGCTTTCTTT.

The sample holds one count of this clone. The junction departs from germline at one end; a sequencing error may be responsible. The chain employs TRBV4-1 and TRBJ1-5; D call uncertain. This CDR3 spans 15 amino acids. Germline V gene sequence: CDR1 MGHRA, CDR2 YSYEKL. For the CDR3, the DNA is TGCGCCAGCACCCAATCCCCCGGTAACAATCAGCCCCAGCATTTT. This codes for CASTQSPGNNQPQHF.

The rearrangement uses TRBV2 and TRBJ1-2; D gene ambiguous. Germline V lookup: CDR1 SNHLY, CDR2 FYNNEI. This CDR3 comprises 14 residues. The V end lost 6 bases, the J end lost 0 bases, and 11 bases lay between the germline ends. For the CDR3, the DNA is TGTGCCAGCAGCGTAGACGGCGCTAACTATGGCTACACCTTC. Protein: CASSVDGANYGYTF.

The rearrangement joins TRBV9 to TRBJ2-7, with a weak D call TRBD2 (6 bases). V lost 4 bases and J lost 1, with 12 bases in between. The germline V gene encodes CDR1 SGDLS and CDR2 YYNGEE. The CDR3 spans 14 residues. CDR3 loop: CASSTIAESYEQYF. The CDR3 bases are TGTGCCAGCAGCACCATAGCGGAGTCCTACGAGCAGTACTTC.

This chain joins TRBV7-9 and TRBJ2-5; TRBD1 agrees at 9 bases. This CDR3 is 14 amino acids long. The germline CDR1 and CDR2 sequences are SEHNR and FQNEAQ (reference sequence). V was pared by 5 bases and J by 5 bases, with 6 bases of the junction left unmatched. The CDR3 sequence is CASSQGDRDETQYF. The CDR3, as DNA: TGTGCCAGCAGCCAAGGGGACAGGGATGAGACCCAGTACTTC.

This CDR3 reads CASSPGTGQSYEQYF. The CDR3 bases are TGCGCCAGCAGCCCAGGGACAGGGCAGTCCTACGAGCAGTACTTC. The rearrangement links TRBV5-1 to TRBJ2-5, with TRBD1 matching 9 bases. The tail of the sequence fits TRBJ2-7 better, so the J call may be wrong. Germline assignment: CDR1 SGHRS and CDR2 YFSETQ. The CDR3 runs 15 residues.

The rearrangement joins TRBV10-2 to TRBJ2-1, with 11 nucleotides matching TRBD2. The J segment lost 7 bases and the V segment lost 1 base, leaving 6 bases of the junction unmatched. Germline lookup yields CDR1 WSHSY and CDR2 SAAADI. There are 16 residues in the CDR3. CDR3 in amino acids: CASSEYTSGRLNEQFF. The DNA of the CDR3 is TGCGCCAGCAGTGAGTATACTAGCGGGAGATTGAATGAGCAGTTCTTC.

The genes are TRBV5-4 and TRBJ2-7; 12 nucleotides line up with TRBD2. Looked up from germline, CDR1 is SGHNT and CDR2 is YYREEE (reference sequence). J lost 6 bases, V lost 4 bases, and 8 bases had no gene match. This CDR3 contains 15 residues. CDR3 protein: CASSTPSGRAREQYF. In DNA form, the CDR3 reads TGTGCCAGCAGCACCCCTAGCGGGAGGGCCCGCGAGCAGTACTTC.

The V gene is TRBV11-2, the J gene TRBJ2-5, with D possibly matching TRBD2 (6 bases). With 6 bases removed from V and 0 bases from J, the gap between germline ends came to 14 bases. The CDR3 is made up of 15 amino acids. CDR1 is SGHAT and CDR2 is FQNNGV in the germline V gene. The CDR3 protein is CASRFSGSDQETQYF. The CDR3 DNA reads as TGTGCCAGCAGGTTTAGCGGAAGCGACCAAGAGACCCAGTACTTC.